This TCR beta chain was sequenced in a study of blood T cells in healthy people across ages. As for the study in general: The capture of about one barcoded beta molecule per two T cells was achieved by template switching. Findings and caveats of the study: Researchers deemed the diversity estimates from one million T cells underestimates. Unknown CMV status may confound age-related changes in expanded clones.

A word on this clonotype: What it binds is unknown.

Then a second PCR, running roughly 7 to 11 cycles, was carried out with a sample-barcoded 5' primer and a J-beta primer mix. The template-switch adaptor was a 5' adaptor with 12 random nucleotides. It tagged each cDNA molecule. TCRdb itself ran the 5' RACE reads through MiXCR, one entry per CDR3 protein. The sample lists 1.8 million or so distinct CDR3 sequences, roughly 43% occurring once. The CDR3 is 19 amino acids. J was trimmed by 4 bases and V by 1 base; bases with no gene match: 11. In germline, CDR1 is LGHDT, CDR2 YNNKEL (reference sequence). The gene calls are TRBV3-1 and TRBJ2-5; 14 bases match TRBD2. Specimen: blood. The TCR sequence derives from a human donor in good health. The CDR3 region has the DNA TGTGCCAGCAGCCAAGTTTTCTCGACTAGCGGGGGGGCTTCAGAGACCCAGTACTTC. The encoded protein is CASSQVFSTSGGASETQYF.